A selection of T cell receptor beta chains follows, all from one sample in a study of regulatory T cells in long-lasting Graves disease. TCRdb re-called the multiplex PCR reads through MiXCR, storing one row per CDR3 protein. The table shows about 290,000 distinct CDR3 sequences, with roughly a fifth occurring only once. Here the sequenced sample was peripheral blood mononuclear cells (PBMCs), taken when the disease was refractory, from a patient treated with antithyroid drugs. Receptors originate from a female donor with Graves disease. Each CDR3 is given without its conserved first and last residue. Fields, in order: V gene, D gene, clone size, CDR3 protein. D genes are given only for firm matches. A clone size is listed for some rows: how often the clone was seen (once, few, many), or a class if it is expanded.

TRBV30,.,many,AWTGDTEAF
TRBV6-2/TRBV6-3,TRBD1,.,ASTDDRGYDTGELF
TRBV29-1,.,.,SVIGVYNEQF
TRBV28,.,.,ASSYSRVNSNQPQH
TRBV12-3/TRBV12-4,TRBD1,.,ASSTTGTGRNEQF
TRBV5-1,TRBD1,many,ASSPSGTGGRIEAF
TRBV28,.,.,ASSYLATEAS
TRBV18,.,.,ASSNQGGVTQY
TRBV29-1,TRBD1,.,SPATGPYEQY
TRBV4-1,TRBD1,few,ASSQRTGAGANVLT
TRBV10-3,TRBD1,.,AISDSFTGQKETQY
TRBV10-3,.,.,AISEGQGGQPQH
TRBV24-1,.,few,ATGGDEQY
TRBV12-3/TRBV12-4,TRBD1,many,ASARDSYLAAGANVLT
TRBV28,TRBD2,few,ASSLLGEGETQY
TRBV19,.,few,ASSVGTTYEQY
TRBV10-3,TRBD1,.,AAGGSGNTIY
TRBV7-2,TRBD1,.,ASSPGGILAF
TRBV5-1,TRBD1,.,ASSFTGGGSLSYEQY
TRBV5-6,.,.,ASSFYICSASTGTGDYGYT
TRBV28,.,.,ASSFGSRYEQY
TRBV7-9,TRBD1,many,ASSLGQVRRKY
TRBV6-4,.,.,ASRKQFTNTEAF
TRBV7-2,.,few,ASSLAGRFNQPQH
TRBV20-1,TRBD1,.,SAMARGRGVLMNTEAF
TRBV7-2,TRBD1,many,ASSQDRDAEAF
TRBV2,.,.,ASSASSTDTQY